The sample holds a few counts of the clone carrying this T cell receptor beta chain. The sample comes from a study of control samples from healthy donors and cancer patients. Sequencing used immunoSEQ multiplex PCR; TCRdb keeps in-frame clones, though not all of them. The data contain about 100,000 clones, 80% to 90% of them seen just once; the ten biggest clones take up under 10%. V was pared by 0 bases and J by 3 bases, with 9 bases between. Germline V gene sequence: CDR1 MNHNY, CDR2 SVGAGI (reference sequence). The CDR3 is 14 residues long. The chain is built from TRBV6-6 and TRBJ2-7; D not certain. Sequenced sample: blood. This clonotype originated in a man in his thirties or forties in good health. CDR3 DNA sequence: TGTGCCAGCAGTTACTCGGGGATAAACTACGAGCAGTACTTC. This gives the protein CASSYSGINYEQYF.